This T cell receptor beta chain was identified in a study of CD8 T cells in ankylosing spondylitis (TCRdb year 2017). Looking at the study overall: T cell receptor beta repertoires were profiled in healthy donors and ankylosing spondylitis patients so that disease-linked TCR variants could be found. The whole study cohort included over a hundred healthy donors and 20 to 30 ankylosing spondylitis patients. Peripheral blood was sampled, and synovial fluid was additionally collected from ankylosing spondylitis patients.

Synovial fluid samples were paired with blood samples taken from the same ankylosing spondylitis patients. This clonotype was detected a few times. Its antigen target is currently unknown. Base qualities were left out, and no much larger clone turns up one base away. These reads were obtained on an Illumina HiSeq 2500. Quantitative 5'-RACE with molecular barcodes was used to prepare TCR beta libraries. The study's own analysis went as follows. Disease-linked TCR variants were identified with a new computational method built on a probabilistic model of VDJ rearrangement. TCRdb passed the public sequencing reads through fastp at Q25 and MiXCR, retaining productive beta sequences. CDR3 protein duplicates are merged, each entry listing the most common genes and DNA. The V and J calls come from TCRdb's annotation, not from the publication. This sample gives 50,000 to 70,000 distinct CDR3 sequences in total; roughly 6.1% of them show up just once. The ten biggest clones cover roughly 5% of the sample.

Based on the germline V gene, the CDR1 and CDR2 sequences are MNHEY and SVGEGT. Taken from cysteine to phenylalanine, the CDR3 has 15 residues. This entry keeps only the CDR3 DNA: 45 bases, framed from base 1. From V the trimming removes 2 bases and from J it removes 2 bases, while the gene matches leave 2 bases of the junction unaccounted for. Paper-wide results and their limitations: Significant enrichment of the disease-linked clones was reported in matched synovial fluid samples from ankylosing spondylitis patients. The disease-linked clones showed a CD8+ phenotype and occurred at relatively low frequencies in peripheral blood. A TCR beta motif of about eight highly homologous amino acid variants appeared characteristic of blood from ankylosing spondylitis patients. Some motif variants had previously been reported in the synovial fluid and blood of reactive arthritis patients, which suggests shared mechanisms of disease initiation.

The chain is encoded by TRBV6-2 or TRBV6-3 joined to TRBJ2-1; 8 bases in between match TRBD2. Material: synovial fluid, either unsorted or a sorted T cell fraction (not recorded which). The receptor's source is a male donor with ankylosing spondylitis. The CDR3 protein: CASSYGLAPYNEQFF. The DNA sequence is as follows: TGTGCCAGCAGTTACGGACTAGCCCCCTACAATGAGCAGTTCTTC.